This paragraph covers one TCR beta chain sequence. This entry comes from a study of T cells in localized non-small cell lung cancer. The V end was cut by 2 bases, the J end by 7 bases, with 11 bases between. CDR3 length: 13 amino acids. The germline CDR1 and CDR2 sequences are MNHNS and SASEGT. Method: immunoSEQ multiplex PCR; TCRdb's copy keeps in-frame clones and lacks some. The table shows roughly 38,000 clones, with 70% to 90% occurring only once. The sequence was obtained from a woman aged 18-55 years with stage III lung adenocarcinoma. The J gene is TRBJ1-2, the V gene TRBV6-1, with D possibly being TRBD1 (6 bases). The sample consisted of peripheral blood, taken before any cancer treatment. For the CDR3, the DNA is TGTGCCAGCAGTGAATTGGGGGCGGGTGGCTACACCTTC. Protein product: CASSELGAGGYTF.